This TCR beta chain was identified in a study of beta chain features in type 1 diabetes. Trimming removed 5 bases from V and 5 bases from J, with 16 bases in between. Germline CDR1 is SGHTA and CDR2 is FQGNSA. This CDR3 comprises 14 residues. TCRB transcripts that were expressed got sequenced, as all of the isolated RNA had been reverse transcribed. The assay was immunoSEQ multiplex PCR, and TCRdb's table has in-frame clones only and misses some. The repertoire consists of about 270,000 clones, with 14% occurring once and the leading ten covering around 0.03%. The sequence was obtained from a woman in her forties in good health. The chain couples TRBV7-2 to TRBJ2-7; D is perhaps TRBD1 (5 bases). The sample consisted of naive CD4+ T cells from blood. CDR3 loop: CASSLHHRSNEQYF. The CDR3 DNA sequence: TGTGCCAGCAGCCTTCACCACAGGAGCAACGAGCAGTACTTC.